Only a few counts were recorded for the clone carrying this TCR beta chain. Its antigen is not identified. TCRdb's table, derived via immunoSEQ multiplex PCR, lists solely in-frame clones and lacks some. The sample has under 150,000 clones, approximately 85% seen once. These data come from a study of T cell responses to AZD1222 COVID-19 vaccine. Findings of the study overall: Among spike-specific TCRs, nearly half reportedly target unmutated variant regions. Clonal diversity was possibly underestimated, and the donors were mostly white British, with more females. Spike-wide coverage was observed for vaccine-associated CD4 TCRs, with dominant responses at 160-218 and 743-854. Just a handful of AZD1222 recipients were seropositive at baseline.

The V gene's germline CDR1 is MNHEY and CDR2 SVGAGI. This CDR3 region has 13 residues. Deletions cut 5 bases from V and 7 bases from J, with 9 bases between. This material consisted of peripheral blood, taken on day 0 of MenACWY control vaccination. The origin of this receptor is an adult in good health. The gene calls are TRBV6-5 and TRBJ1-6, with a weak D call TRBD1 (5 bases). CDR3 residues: CASSPRQNSPLHF. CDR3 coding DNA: TGTGCCAGCAGTCCCAGACAGAATTCACCCCTCCACTTT.